The clone carrying this TCR beta chain was counted only a few times. The target antigen is unknown. Of the isolated RNA, all was reverse transcribed, and so the sequenced material was expressed TCRB transcripts. Assay used: immunoSEQ multiplex PCR; TCRdb lists only in-frame clones, some missing. The sample consists of around 120,000 clones, 15% to 20% of them appearing once. This entry is derived from a study of beta chain features in type 1 diabetes. Study information: There was similarity between patients and healthy donors in age, gender and cell yields.

Germline V gene sequence: CDR1 SGHTA, CDR2 FQGNSA. CDR3 length equals 13 residues. V dropped 1 base and J dropped 4 bases, with 7 bases sitting between them. General observations from the study: Possible PCR preference for shorter templates applied equally to patients and controls. The similarity of naive, central memory and Treg TCRB repertoires appeared greater among patients than among healthy donors. Patients with type 1 diabetes showed fewer VDJ junction insertions and more deletions. Moderately but significantly shorter TCRB CDR3s were found in Type 1 diabetes patients in all four CD4+ subsets.

V and J are TRBV7-2 and TRBJ1-2, with D unclear. Material for sequencing was central memory CD4+ T cells from blood. The source is a man aged 18 to 29 with type 1 diabetes. CDR3 nucleotide sequence: TGTGCCAGCAGCTTAGACTCCGGCTATGGCTACACCTTC. The encoded protein is CASSLDSGYGYTF.